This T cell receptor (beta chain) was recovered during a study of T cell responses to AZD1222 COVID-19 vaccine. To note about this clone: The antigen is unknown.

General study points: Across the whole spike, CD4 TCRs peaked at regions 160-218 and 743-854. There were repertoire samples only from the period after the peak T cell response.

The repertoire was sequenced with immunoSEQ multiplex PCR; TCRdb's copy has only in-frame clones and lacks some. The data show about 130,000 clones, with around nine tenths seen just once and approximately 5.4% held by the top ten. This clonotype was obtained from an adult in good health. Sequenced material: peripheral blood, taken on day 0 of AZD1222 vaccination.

The CDR3 DNA is TGCGCCAGCAGCTTGAAAACAGGGATTGGAAACACCATATATTTT. It translates to CASSLKTGIGNTIYF. This rearrangement joins TRBV5-1 to TRBJ1-3, with D tentatively TRBD1 (6 bases). Trimming took off 1 base at V and 3 bases at J, with 11 bases between the two ends. CDR3 length equals 15 residues. Germline V gives CDR1 SGHRS, CDR2 YFSETQ.